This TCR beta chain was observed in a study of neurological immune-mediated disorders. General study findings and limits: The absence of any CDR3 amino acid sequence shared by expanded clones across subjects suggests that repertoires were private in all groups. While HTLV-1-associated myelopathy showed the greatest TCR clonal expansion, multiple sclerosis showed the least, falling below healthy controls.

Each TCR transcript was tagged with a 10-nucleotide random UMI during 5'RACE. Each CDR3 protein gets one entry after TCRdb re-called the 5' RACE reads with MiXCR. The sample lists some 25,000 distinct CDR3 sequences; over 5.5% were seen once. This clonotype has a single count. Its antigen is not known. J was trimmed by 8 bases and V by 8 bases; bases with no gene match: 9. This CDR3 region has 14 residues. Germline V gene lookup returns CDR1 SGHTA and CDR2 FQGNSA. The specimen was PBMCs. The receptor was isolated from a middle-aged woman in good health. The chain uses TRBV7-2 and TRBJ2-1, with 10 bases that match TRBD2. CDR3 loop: CASGASGSRDEQFF. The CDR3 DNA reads TGTGCCAGCGGAGCTAGCGGGAGTCGTGATGAGCAGTTCTTC. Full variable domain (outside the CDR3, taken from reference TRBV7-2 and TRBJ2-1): GAGVSQSPSNKVTEKGKDVELRCDPISGHTALYWYRQSLGQGLEFLIYFQGNSAPDKSGLPSDRFSAERTGGSVSTLTIQRTQQEDSAVYLCASGASGSRDEQFFGPGTRLTVL.